This passage covers 28 T cell receptor beta chains from one sample sequenced in a study of shared clonotypes between healthy human individuals (dated by TCRdb to 2020 to 2021). Libraries were made using the immunoSEQ multiplex PCR assay. TCRdb mirrors the immuneACCESS table, restricted to in-frame sequences. Some clones are absent from its copies; in checked studies, under half trace to an unresolved V gene, and the reason for the others is unknown. Counted in this sample were some 1,400,000 clones; around 95% of them appeared once. Clones ranked in the top ten supply 0.95% to 1.5% of the sample. Sample: naive CD4+ T cells sorted from blood. The cell subset or site label of this sample denotes: CD45RA+ positively selected. All receptors come from a man younger than 40 in good health.

The rearrangement uses TRBV28 and TRBJ1-2, with D perhaps matching TRBD1 (5 bases). V was shortened by 5 bases and J by 7 bases, with 14 bases between the two germline ends. This CDR3 comprises 13 residues. Germline CDR1 is MDHEN and CDR2 is SYDVKM. DNA for the CDR3: TGTGCCAGCAGTCCCGGGACGAGGCGTGGCTACACCTTC. It translates to CASSPGTRRGYTF.

This sequence joins TRBV7-2 and TRBJ2-1; unclear D gene. The CDR3 extends over 15 amino acids. CDR1 SGHTA and CDR2 FQGNSA come from the germline V gene. Trimming took 5 bases from V and 0 from J, leaving 11 bases between them. CDR3 in DNA: TGTGCCAGCAGCCCCCCCGGTAGCTCCTACAATGAGCAGTTCTTC. Protein product: CASSPPGSSYNEQFF.

The chain joins TRBV30 to TRBJ2-6; D remains ambiguous. From germline, CDR1 is GTSNPN and CDR2 SVGIG (reference sequence). The CDR3 length is 14 residues. Trimming left V 2 bases short and J 2 bases short, with 7 bases between. DNA for the CDR3: TGTGCCTGGAGTCAGCTCACTGGGGCCAACGTCCTGACTTTC. The encoded protein is CAWSQLTGANVLTF.

Comments on this clone: Different DNA sequences within this sample yield the same CDR3. V and J are TRBV18 and TRBJ2-7; a possible D gene is TRBD1 (6 bases). Germline-derived CDR1 and CDR2 are KGHSH and LQKENI. V dropped 3 bases and J dropped 7 bases, with 10 bases sitting between them. CDR3 length equals 12 residues. The CDR3 region is CASSPTGPEQYF. The CDR3 DNA is TGTGCCAGCTCACCTACAGGGCCGGAGCAGTACTTC.

The V call is TRBV5-5, the J call TRBJ1-2; tentatively, D is TRBD1 (6 bases). V lost 5 bases and J lost 3, with 14 bases in between. Germline V gene lookup returns CDR1 SGHKS and CDR2 YYEKEE (reference sequence). The CDR3 loop spans 14 amino acids. The CDR3 nucleotides are TGTGCCAGCAGGACCCTGGACAGACACTATGGCTACACCTTC. Amino acid sequence: CASRTLDRHYGYTF.

J is TRBJ2-7 and V is TRBV6-1; D remains unclear. Trimming pared 2 bases from V and 6 bases from J, leaving 5 bases between. CDR1 MNHNS and CDR2 SASEGT come from the germline V gene. CDR3 length: 11 residues. CDR3: CASSEWSEQYF. The CDR3 bases are TGTGCCAGCAGTGAATGGTCCGAGCAGTACTTC.

The chain employs TRBV2 and TRBJ2-3, with D possibly matching TRBD1 (5 bases). The CDR3 is 14 residues long. The germline gives CDR1 SNHLY, CDR2 FYNNEI. V lost 7 bases to trimming and J lost 2 bases, with 13 bases between them. CDR3 sequence reads: CASIRPGYTDTQYF. The CDR3 bases are TGTGCCAGCATCCGCCCAGGGTACACAGATACGCAGTATTTT.

The rearrangement links TRBV28 to TRBJ1-5; D is perhaps TRBD1 (5 bases). Germline-derived CDR1 and CDR2 are MDHEN and SYDVKM. The length of the CDR3 is 14 residues. V dropped 6 bases and J dropped 2 bases, with 11 bases sitting between them. The DNA of the CDR3 is TGTGCCAGCAGGGAGCCGGGGGGCAATCAGCCCCAGCATTTT. As protein: CASREPGGNQPQHF.

The V call is TRBV6-5, the J call TRBJ1-5; D gene ambiguous. Trimming removed 2 bases from V and 9 bases from J, with 11 bases in between. The CDR3 consists of 13 residues. Germline CDR1 reads MNHEY; CDR2 reads SVGAGI. For the CDR3, the DNA is TGTGCCAGCAGTTACGGGAAAAGCCGGCCCCAGCATTTT. It translates to CASSYGKSRPQHF.

The chain has TRBV7-9 and TRBJ2-5, with D possibly matching TRBD2 (6 bases). CDR1 SEHNR and CDR2 FQNEAQ come from the germline V gene (reference sequence). The CDR3 length is 15 residues. The V gene lost 1 base and the J gene lost 5 bases, with 14 bases spanning the gap. The CDR3 loop reads CASSLGRAPWETQYF. CDR3 DNA: TGTGCCAGCAGCTTAGGGAGGGCCCCTTGGGAGACCCAGTACTTC.

The CDR3 coding sequence is TGTGCCAGCAGCCCAGGGGGATTCCTCTCCTACGAGCAGTACTTC. Translated: CASSPGGFLSYEQYF. The chain has TRBV11-3 and TRBJ2-7; TRBD1 aligns across 7 bases. In germline, CDR1 is SGHNT, CDR2 YENEEA. There are 15 residues in the CDR3. V lost 5 bases to trimming and J lost 0 bases; unmatched junction nucleotides: 7.

This chain uses TRBV19 with TRBJ2-3; 7 positions agree with TRBD1. CDR1 is LNHDA and CDR2 is SQIVND in the germline V gene (reference sequence). The CDR3 is 14 residues long. Unmatched junction bases numbered 4, after V lost 7 bases and J lost 0 bases. This CDR3 is CASNMGQSTDTQYF. The DNA for the CDR3 is TGTGCCAGTAACATGGGACAGAGCACAGATACGCAGTATTTT.

The chain combines TRBV18 with TRBJ1-5; TRBD1 might be the D (5 bases). The CDR3 length is 14 residues. Deletions cut 5 bases from V and 2 bases from J, with 10 bases between. CDR1 is KGHSH and CDR2 is LQKENI in the germline V gene. The CDR3: CASSEGFGNQPQHF. In nucleotides, the CDR3 is TGTGCCAGCTCAGAGGGGTTTGGCAATCAGCCCCAGCATTTT.

The V gene is TRBV5-1, the J gene TRBJ2-3; TRBD2 matches at 9 bases. The CDR3 is 15 residues long. V was clipped by 4 bases and J by 4 bases; unmatched bases: 7. Germline V gives CDR1 SGHRS, CDR2 YFSETQ. DNA of the CDR3: TGCGCCAGCAGCCCTGGGACTAGCTTGGCAGATACGCAGTATTTT. Protein product: CASSPGTSLADTQYF.

V is TRBV6-6 and J is TRBJ2-3; D is ambiguous. Trimming shortened V by 0 bases and J by 11 bases, and 12 bases separated the two germline ends. The germline CDR1 and CDR2 sequences are MNHNY and SVGAGI (reference sequence). The CDR3 is made up of 13 amino acids. This CDR3 is CASSYSYSGEQYF. The CDR3 DNA reads as TGTGCCAGCAGTTACTCTTACTCCGGTGAGCAGTATTTT.

The rearrangement uses TRBV7-2 and TRBJ2-2, with TRBD2 matching over 7 bases. This CDR3 has 15 residues. Trimming took 6 bases from V and 2 from J; bases not matched to a gene: 6. CDR1 and CDR2 from the germline V gene are SGHTA and FQGNSA. The CDR3 coding sequence is TGTGCCAGCAGGCCCCTAGCGGTTAACACCGGGGAGCTGTTTTTT. Translating gives CASRPLAVNTGELFF.

To note about this clone: The sample holds other DNA sequences that translate to the same CDR3. The V gene is TRBV5-1, the J gene TRBJ2-7; D unresolved. The CDR3 length is 14 residues. Trimming left V 0 bases short and J 4 bases short, with 11 bases between. The germline gives CDR1 SGHRS, CDR2 YFSETQ. The CDR3 spells CASSLEGTGYEQYF. The CDR3 DNA is TGCGCCAGCAGCTTGGAGGGAACTGGTTACGAGCAGTACTTC.

V and J are TRBV11-2 and TRBJ2-2, with TRBD2 matching over 8 bases. The V gene end was trimmed by 5 bases and the J gene end by 1 base; junction bases not matched to a gene: 6. Per the germline V gene, CDR1 is SGHAT and CDR2 is FQNNGV. CDR3 length: 16 residues. CDR3 in DNA: TGTGCCAGCAGCCAAGACCGGGAGGGGAACACCGGGGAGCTGTTTTTT. It encodes CASSQDREGNTGELFF.

The genes are TRBV29-1 and TRBJ2-1; D is undetermined. Trimming removed 5 bases at V and 3 bases at J, with 8 bases between. CDR1 is SQVTM and CDR2 is ANQGSEA in the germline V gene. The CDR3 runs to 12 residues. This CDR3 is CSVLGIYNEQFF. CDR3 bases: TGCAGCGTTTTGGGTATCTACAATGAGCAGTTCTTC.

This clone appeared a single time. This sequence joins TRBV18 and TRBJ2-7; 12 bases line up with TRBD2. The germline V gene encodes CDR1 KGHSH and CDR2 LQKENI. CDR3 length: 15 residues. J gave up 3 bases and V 1 base, and 1 base lay outside the gene matches. CDR3 in amino acids: CASSPRTSGIYEQYF. Written as DNA, the CDR3 is TGTGCCAGCTCACCACGGACTAGCGGGATCTACGAGCAGTACTTC. Full variable domain (missing parts from reference TRBV18 and TRBJ2-7): NAGVMQNPRHLVRRRGQEARLRCSPMKGHSHVYWYRQLPEEGLKFMVYLQKENIIDESGMPKERFSAEFPKEGPSILRIQQVVRGDSAAYFCASSPRTSGIYEQYFGPGTRLTVT.

The V and J genes are TRBV7-2 and TRBJ2-7; D remains ambiguous. The V gene's germline CDR1 is SGHTA and CDR2 FQGNSA. V lost 2 bases, J lost 0 bases, and 11 bases lay in between. The CDR3 contains 15 residues. CDR3 amino acids: CASSLNPRSSYEQYF. CDR3 nucleotide sequence: TGTGCCAGCAGCTTAAACCCTAGAAGCTCCTACGAGCAGTACTTC.

This chain joins TRBV7-9 and TRBJ2-7; 10 positions agree with TRBD2. This CDR3 contains 15 residues. Germline-derived CDR1 and CDR2 are SEHNR and FQNEAQ (reference sequence). Trimming removed 5 bases from V and 0 bases from J; junction bases left unmatched: 4. This chain's CDR3 is CASSVSGRASYEQYF. The CDR3 region has the DNA TGTGCCAGCAGCGTCAGCGGGAGGGCCTCCTACGAGCAGTACTTC.

The genes are TRBV10-3 and TRBJ2-5; 8 positions agree with TRBD1. Germline V gene data show CDR1 as ENHRY and CDR2 as SYGVKD. Losses at the gene ends were 0 bases for V and 2 bases for J; bases not matched to a gene: 5. The CDR3 totals 16 residues. CDR3 in amino acids: CAISESRTGRQETQYF. The DNA for the CDR3 is TGTGCCATCAGTGAGTCAAGGACAGGGCGACAAGAGACCCAGTACTTC.

V is TRBV7-3 and J is TRBJ1-1; TRBD1 agrees at 9 bases. J was trimmed by 8 bases and V by 0 bases; bases with no gene match: 7. The CDR3 has 15 residues. Germline V gene lookup returns CDR1 SGHTA and CDR2 FQGTGA. As DNA, the CDR3 is TGTGCCAGCAGCTTAACTCGGGACAGGGCCTCGGAAGCTTTCTTT. This encodes CASSLTRDRASEAFF. The whole variable domain, filled in from reference TRBV7-3 and TRBJ1-1, reads GAGVSQTPSNKVTEKGKYVELRCDPISGHTALYWYRQSLGQGPEFLIYFQGTGAADDSGLPNDRFFAVRPEGSVSTLKIQRTERGDSAVYLCASSLTRDRASEAFFGQGTRLTVV.

The chain links TRBV6-5 to TRBJ2-1, with TRBD2 identical over 7 bases. The CDR3 consists of 16 residues. Germline V gene data show CDR1 as MNHEY and CDR2 as SVGAGI. With V trimmed by 0 bases and J by 5 bases, 7 bases remained unmatched. The CDR3 nucleotides read TGTGCCAGCAGTTACTCGAGGACGCGGGGGAACAATGAGCAGTTCTTC. As protein: CASSYSRTRGNNEQFF.

The gene calls are TRBV11-2 and TRBJ2-1; 9 positions match TRBD1. CDR3 length: 18 residues. The junction had 12 bases not matched to a gene; V was cut back by 6 bases and J by 0 bases. CDR1 and CDR2 from the germline V gene are SGHAT and FQNNGV. As DNA, the CDR3 is TGTGCCAGCAGATTTTGGGGACAGGGATCTAGCTCCTACAATGAGCAGTTCTTC. It codes for CASRFWGQGSSSYNEQFF.

This clone has a single count. The V gene is TRBV7-9, the J gene TRBJ2-3; 8 bases map to TRBD1. The CDR3 is 17 amino acids. V lost 5 bases to trimming and J lost 0 bases; unmatched junction nucleotides: 10. CDR1 is SEHNR, CDR2 FQNEAQ, per germline (reference sequence). This CDR3 reads CASSPRGQVASTDTQYF. CDR3 DNA: TGTGCCAGCAGCCCCAGGGGACAGGTCGCCAGCACAGATACGCAGTATTTT.

This clone was seen just once. This rearrangement joins TRBV19 to TRBJ2-5; 10 nucleotides align to TRBD2. CDR1 is LNHDA, CDR2 SQIVND, per germline (reference sequence). The length of the CDR3 is 15 residues. V shed 3 bases and J 2 bases; nucleotides not matched to a gene: 3. The CDR3 DNA sequence: TGTGCCAGTAGTATGGGACTAGCGAGACAAGAGACCCAGTACTTC. The encoded protein is CASSMGLARQETQYF.